Sequencing of this TCR beta chain was carried out in a study of blood T cell repertoires in COVID-19. Background on the study: Acute-phase and convalescent COVID-19 samples originated in the United States, Italy and Spain. T cells, B-cell-depleted T cells, or PBMCs provided the cDNA or gDNA that served as material.

Clones were sequenced by immunoSEQ multiplex PCR, and TCRdb holds only the in-frame ones, with some missing. The sample has 180,000 or so clones, roughly 84% seen once. V was pared by 4 bases and J by 0 bases, with 8 bases of the junction left unmatched. The CDR3 covers 17 residues. The germline V gene encodes CDR1 SGHRS and CDR2 YFSETQ. The specimen was PBMCs or T cells enriched from blood (not recorded which). The chain joins TRBV5-1 to TRBJ2-3; 10 positions match TRBD2. The TCR originated in a woman aged 55-70 years who had recovered from COVID-19. The DNA of the CDR3 is TGCGCCAGCAGCCGTATAGCGGGAGGCCCTAGCACAGATACGCAGTATTTT. It specifies CASSRIAGGPSTDTQYF. The full variable domain, its missing parts supplied by reference TRBV5-1 and TRBJ2-3, is KAGVTQTPRYLIKTRGQQVTLSCSPISGHRSVSWYQQTPGQGLQFLFEYFSETQRNKGNFPGRFSGRQFSNSRSEMNVSTLELGDSALYLCASSRIAGGPSTDTQYFGPGTRLTVL.